Here is one TCR beta chain with its context. Its antigen remains unknown. The data derive from a study of CD4 T cells in relation to SARS-CoV-2 and coronaviruses. Before the COVID-19 pandemic, during about 2011-2018, CD4+ T cells were taken from unexposed donors. Isolation of CD4+ T cells took place after about 9 days in culture. Clones were sequenced by immunoSEQ multiplex PCR, and TCRdb holds only the in-frame ones, with some missing. The table shows under 20,000 clones, with about 70% occurring only once. This CDR3 is 16 amino acids long. The V and J ends lost 5 bases and 0 bases respectively, with 15 bases between them. Germline V lookup: CDR1 SGHDT, CDR2 YYEEEE.

This sequence was found in a human donor in good health. The V and J genes are TRBV5-6 and TRBJ1-3; D may be TRBD1 (6 bases). The sequenced material came from CD4+ T cells from PBMCs, cultured in vitro. In DNA form, the CDR3 reads TGTGCCAGCAGTTCTCGAACAGGGAGCTCTGGAAACACCATATATTTT. Translation: CASSSRTGSSGNTIYF. Full variable domain (remainder filled in from reference TRBV5-6 and TRBJ1-3): DAGVTQSPTHLIKTRGQQVTLRCSPKSGHDTVSWYQQALGQGPQFIFQYYEEEERQRGNFPDRFSGHQFPNYSSELNVNALLLGDSALYLCASSSRTGSSGNTIYFGEGSWLTVV.